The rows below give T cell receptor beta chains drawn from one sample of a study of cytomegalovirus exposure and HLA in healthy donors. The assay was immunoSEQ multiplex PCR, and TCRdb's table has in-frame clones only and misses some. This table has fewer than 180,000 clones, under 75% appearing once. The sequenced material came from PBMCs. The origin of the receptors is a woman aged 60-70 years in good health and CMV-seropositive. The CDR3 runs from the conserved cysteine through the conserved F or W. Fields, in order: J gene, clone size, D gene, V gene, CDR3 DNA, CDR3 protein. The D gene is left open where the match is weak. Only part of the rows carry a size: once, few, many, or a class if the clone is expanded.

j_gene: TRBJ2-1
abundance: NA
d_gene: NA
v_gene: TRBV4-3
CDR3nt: TGCGCCAGCAGCCATCGCTCAGGGGCGCAGAATGAGCAGTTCTTC
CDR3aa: CASSHRSGAQNEQFF

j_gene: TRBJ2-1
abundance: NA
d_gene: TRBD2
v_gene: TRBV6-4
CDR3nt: TGTGCCACATCGCTCTTAGCGGGAGACAACGAGCAGTTCTTC
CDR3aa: CATSLLAGDNEQFF

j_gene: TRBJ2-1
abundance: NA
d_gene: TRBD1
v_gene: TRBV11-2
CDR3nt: TGTGCCAGCAGCCGTTACATTGACCGGGACAGGGGGAACAATGAGCAGTTCTTC
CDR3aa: CASSRYIDRDRGNNEQFF

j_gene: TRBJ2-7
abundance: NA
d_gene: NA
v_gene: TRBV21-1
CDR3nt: TGTGCCAGCAGCAAAGAAACTAGCGGGAGGATCGACGAGCAGTACTTC
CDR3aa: CASSKETSGRIDEQYF

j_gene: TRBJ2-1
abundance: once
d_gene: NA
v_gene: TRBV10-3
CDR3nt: TGTGCCATCAGTGAGACGAGCAATGAGCAGTTCTTC
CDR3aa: CAISETSNEQFF

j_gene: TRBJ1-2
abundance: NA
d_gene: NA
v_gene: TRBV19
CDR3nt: TGTGCCAGTAGCGAAAGGACTTCTCTCCCAAACTATGGCTACACCTTC
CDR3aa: CASSERTSLPNYGYTF

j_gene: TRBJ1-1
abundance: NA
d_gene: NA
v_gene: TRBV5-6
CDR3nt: TGTGCCAGCAGCTTGGAGTCCGGAGGAGCTTTCTTT
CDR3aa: CASSLESGGAFF

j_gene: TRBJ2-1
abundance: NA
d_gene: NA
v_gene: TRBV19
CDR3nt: TGTGCCAGTAGTTTCAGGGGCAATGAGCAGTTCTTC
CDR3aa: CASSFRGNEQFF

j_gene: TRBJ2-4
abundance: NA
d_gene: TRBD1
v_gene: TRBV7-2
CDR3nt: TGTGCCAGCAGCTTATTCGTACAGGGGGGAAACATTCAGTACTTC
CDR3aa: CASSLFVQGGNIQYF

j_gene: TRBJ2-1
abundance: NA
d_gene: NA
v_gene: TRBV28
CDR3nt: TGTGCCAGCAACTTCAGAGGCACGAAAAAGCTGATAGGCAATGAGCAGTTCTTC
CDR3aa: CASNFRGTKKLIGNEQFF

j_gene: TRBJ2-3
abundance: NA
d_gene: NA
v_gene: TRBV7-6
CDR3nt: TGTGCCAGCAGCCCCAGTCCCAGTAGCACAGATACGCAGTATTTT
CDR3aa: CASSPSPSSTDTQYF

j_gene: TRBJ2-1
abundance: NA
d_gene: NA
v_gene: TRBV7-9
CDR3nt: TGTGCCAGCAGCCAGTACAGGGCTGGGGCCTACAATGAGCAGTTCTTC
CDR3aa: CASSQYRAGAYNEQFF

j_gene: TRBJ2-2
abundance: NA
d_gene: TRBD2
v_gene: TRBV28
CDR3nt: TGTGCCAGCAGTTTAAGGACTAGGAGTACCGGGGAGCTGTTTTTT
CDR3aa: CASSLRTRSTGELFF

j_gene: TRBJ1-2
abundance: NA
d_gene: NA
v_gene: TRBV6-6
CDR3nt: TGTGCCAGCAGCCCAGGACAGACTTATGGCTACACCTTC
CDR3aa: CASSPGQTYGYTF

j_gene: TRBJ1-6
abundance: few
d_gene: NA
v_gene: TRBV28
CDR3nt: TGTGCCAGCAGTTTAGGCAGGGCCTATAATTCACCCCTCCACTTT
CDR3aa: CASSLGRAYNSPLHF

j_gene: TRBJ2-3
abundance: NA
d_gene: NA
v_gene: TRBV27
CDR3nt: TGTGCCAGCAGTTTATCTAAGGGAGTTACTACGCAGTATTTT
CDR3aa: CASSLSKGVTTQYF